The rows below give T cell receptor beta chains drawn from one sample of a study of shared clonotypes between healthy human individuals. Profiled with immunoSEQ multiplex PCR; TCRdb holds only in-frame clones, not every one. The sample holds some 2,000,000 clones, about 95% seen once. Sequenced material: naive CD8+ T cells sorted from blood. The receptors shown here come from a man between 18 and 35 years old in good health. CDR3s include the opening cysteine and the closing phenylalanine or tryptophan. A D gene is named only where the DNA matches it firmly. Not all rows give a size; the values are once, few, many and, for expanded clones, a class.

D,J,V,size,CDR3,DNA
TRBD2,TRBJ2-1,TRBV11-3,once,CASSLELPASGIDEQFF,TGTGCCAGCAGCTTAGAACTTCCGGCTAGCGGGATAGATGAGCAGTTCTTC
NA,TRBJ1-1,TRBV28,once,CASSNELGGSDTEAFF,TGTGCCAGCAGTAATGAATTGGGGGGATCGGACACTGAAGCTTTCTTT
NA,TRBJ2-7,TRBV4-3,NA,CASSQDSTGSPSYEQYF,TGCGCCAGCAGCCAAGACTCGACGGGATCGCCATCCTACGAGCAGTACTTC
NA,TRBJ2-2,TRBV5-4,NA,CASSLVAGVTGELFF,TGTGCCAGCAGCTTGGTGGCGGGTGTAACCGGGGAGCTGTTTTTT
NA,TRBJ1-2,TRBV2,NA,CASSGGVGGDYGYTF,TGTGCCAGCAGCGGCGGGGTAGGGGGGGACTATGGCTACACCTTC
TRBD2,TRBJ2-7,TRBV4-2,NA,CASSQDQVSGRENEQYF,TGTGCCAGCAGCCAAGATCAGGTGAGCGGGAGAGAGAACGAGCAGTACTTC
NA,TRBJ2-3,TRBV30,NA,CAWSYGPTDTQYF,TGTGCCTGGAGCTACGGCCCCACAGATACGCAGTATTTT
NA,TRBJ2-1,TRBV7-2,NA,CASSLVSVHSYNEQFF,TGTGCCAGCAGCTTAGTTTCCGTTCACTCCTACAATGAGCAGTTCTTC
NA,TRBJ2-3,TRBV5-4,NA,CASSPGYTDTQYF,TGTGCCAGCAGCCCGGGCTACACAGATACGCAGTATTTT
NA,TRBJ2-5,TRBV18,NA,CASSSPTEEGFIQYF,TGTGCCAGCTCATCCCCCACGGAGGAGGGATTTATCCAGTACTTC
NA,TRBJ2-2,TRBV9,NA,CASSVLRGGELFF,TGTGCCAGCAGCGTTCTGCGGGGCGGGGAGCTGTTTTTT
TRBD1,TRBJ2-7,TRBV7-6,NA,CASSGGTGLEQYF,TGTGCCAGCAGCGGGGGGACAGGGTTAGAGCAGTACTTC
TRBD2,TRBJ2-5,TRBV9,NA,CASSVPESFSGGAPETQYF,TGTGCCAGCAGCGTCCCCGAGAGTTTTAGCGGGGGGGCCCCGGAGACCCAGTACTTC
TRBD2,TRBJ2-7,TRBV27,NA,CASSSPGSGGNYEQYF,TGTGCCAGCAGTTCCCCGGGTAGCGGGGGGAACTACGAGCAGTACTTC
NA,TRBJ2-1,TRBV7-9,NA,CASSLFQGAVEQFF,TGTGCCAGCAGCTTATTTCAGGGAGCAGTTGAGCAGTTCTTC
NA,TRBJ2-1,TRBV10-1,NA,CASSEGSWGHNEQFF,TGCGCCAGCAGTGAAGGGTCGTGGGGCCACAATGAGCAGTTCTTC
TRBD1,TRBJ1-6,TRBV28,NA,CASSERTGGNSPLHF,TGTGCCAGCAGCGAAAGGACAGGGGGTAATTCACCCCTCCACTTT
NA,TRBJ2-7,TRBV27,NA,CASTTQGGGGEQYF,TGTGCCAGCACCACACAGGGAGGAGGGGGGGAGCAGTACTTC
NA,TRBJ1-1,TRBV14,NA,CASSDWNGAEAFF,TGTGCCAGCAGCGACTGGAATGGTGCTGAAGCTTTCTTT
NA,TRBJ2-1,TRBV9,NA,CASGPQVTNLNEQFF,TGTGCCAGCGGGCCCCAGGTCACTAATCTCAATGAGCAGTTCTTC
TRBD1,TRBJ1-1,TRBV4-1,NA,CASSPRQGTNTEAFF,TGCGCCAGCAGCCCGAGACAGGGAACCAACACTGAAGCTTTCTTT
NA,TRBJ1-2,TRBV11-2,NA,CASSLGGAGDYGYTF,TGTGCCAGCAGCTTAGGCGGGGCAGGCGACTATGGCTACACCTTC